The clone carrying this T cell receptor (beta chain) appeared a few times. The junction departs from germline at one end; a sequencing error may be responsible. The donors comprised healthy bone marrow donors. The data were taken from a study of cytomegalovirus exposure and HLA in healthy donors. In the PCR, 60 Vbeta and 13 Jbeta primers were used. Clones were read by immunoSEQ multiplex PCR, and TCRdb kept only the in-frame ones, dropping some. The table has 150,000 to 200,000 clones, 76% seen once. The sample consisted of PBMCs. The sequence came from a man aged 55 to 69 in good health and CMV-seronegative.

The CDR3 spells CSSSLGRLAAASSYNEQFF. The CDR3 nucleotides read TGTTCCAGCAGCTTAGGTCGCCTAGCGGCCGCGAGCTCCTACAATGAGCAGTTCTTC. V usage is TRBV7-9 and J usage is TRBJ2-1; 7 bases fit TRBD2. Germline loops: CDR1 SEHNR, CDR2 FQNEAQ (reference sequence). The CDR3 contains 19 residues.